The subject of this entry is one TCR beta chain. Its cognate antigen is unknown. The source of the sample is a study of shared clonotypes between healthy human individuals. The naive CD8 fraction comprised CD45RO-negative cells positively selected for CCR7 and excluded terminally differentiated effector memory CD45RA+ cells. V was pared by 4 bases and J by 6 bases, with 15 bases of the junction left unmatched. The germline CDR1 and CDR2 sequences are LNHDA and SQIVND (reference sequence). CDR3 length equals 17 residues. Study-level findings and limits: It was anticipated that sequencing depth would influence how many clonotypes donors shared.

Assay execution took place at the deep level. Using immunoSEQ multiplex PCR, the repertoire was profiled, and TCRdb retains in-frame clones only, with some absent. Here the sample spans about 590,000 clones, over 95% being singletons. The sample consisted of naive CD8+ T cells sorted from blood. V and J are TRBV19 and TRBJ1-5; 7 bases align to TRBD1. The receptor comes from a woman under 40 in good health. The CDR3 nucleotides read TGTGCCAGTAGTACTCCACCTCGACAGGGAGGGACTCAGCCCCAGCATTTT. Its translation is CASSTPPRQGGTQPQHF. The variable domain in full, completed from reference TRBV19 and TRBJ1-5, reads DGGITQSPKYLFRKEGQNVTLSCEQNLNHDAMYWYRQDPGQGLRLIYYSQIVNDFQKGDIAEGYSVSREKKESFPLTVTSAQKNPTAFYLCASSTPPRQGGTQPQHFGDGTRLSIL.